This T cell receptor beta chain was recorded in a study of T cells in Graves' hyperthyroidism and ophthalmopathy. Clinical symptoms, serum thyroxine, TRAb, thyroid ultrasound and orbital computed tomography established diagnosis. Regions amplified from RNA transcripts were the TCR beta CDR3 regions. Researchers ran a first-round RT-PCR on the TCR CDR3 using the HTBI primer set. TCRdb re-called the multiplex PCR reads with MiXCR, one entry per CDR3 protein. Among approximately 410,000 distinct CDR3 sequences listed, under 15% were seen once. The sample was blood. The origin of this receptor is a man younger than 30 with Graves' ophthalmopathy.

CDR3 sequence (DNA): TGTGCCACCAGTGATCCCCCCCCCAACACCGGGGAGCTGTTTTTT. Translated, it gives CATSDPPPNTGELFF. The V gene is TRBV24-1, the J gene TRBJ2-2; D remains unclear. From germline, CDR1 is KGHDR and CDR2 SFDVKD. The CDR3 has 15 amino acids. V lost 3 bases to trimming and J lost 2 bases, with 9 bases between them.